Each of the 2 T cell receptor beta chains below was sequenced from the same sample in a study of identical twins. Each CDR3 protein is one row after TCRdb ran MiXCR on the 5' RACE reads. The sample consists of under 250,000 distinct CDR3 sequences, around 8.1% of them appearing once. The same data also went into a second study, on yellow fever vaccine responses in identical twins.

Sequenced sample: memory (CD45RO+) T cells sorted from blood. All receptors come from a woman aged 18-30 years in good health.

There are many counts of this clonotype. V and J are TRBV7-2 and TRBJ2-5; D is undetermined. The CDR3 has 13 amino acids. CDR1 and CDR2 (germline): SGHTA, FQGNSA. V lost 0 bases and J lost 1, with 3 bases in between. The CDR3 DNA is TGTGCCAGCAGCTTAGCGATCCAAGAGACCCAGTACTTC. This translates into CASSLAIQETQYF.

V and J are TRBV20-1 and TRBJ1-2, with TRBD1 matching over 7 bases. CDR3 length equals 11 residues. Germline V gene lookup returns CDR1 DFQATT and CDR2 SNEGSKA (reference sequence). V lost 3 bases and J lost 8; bases outside the gene matches: 3. The CDR3 reads CSASAGGGYTF. The CDR3 DNA is TGCAGTGCTAGCGCAGGGGGAGGCTACACCTTC.